This T cell receptor beta chain was retrieved from a study of blood T cell repertoires in COVID-19. At the level of the study: Spain, Italy and the United States supplied samples that represented acute and convalescent COVID-19. T cells, B-cell-depleted T cells, or PBMCs provided the cDNA or gDNA that served as material.

The repertoire was sequenced with immunoSEQ multiplex PCR; TCRdb's copy has only in-frame clones and lacks some. This sample yields about 480,000 clones, of which approximately 90% are seen a single time; 4.3% belongs to the top ten. This clonotype originated in a woman in her 30s with acute or convalescent COVID-19. The specimen sequenced was peripheral blood.

This CDR3 is CAIQGPLGNQPQHF. The CDR3 DNA is TGTGCCATCCAGGGTCCTCTTGGCAATCAGCCCCAGCATTTT. The chain is built from TRBV28 and TRBJ1-5; TRBD1 is a possible D gene (5 bases). The ends were cut back, 10 bases at V and 2 bases at J, with 15 bases in the middle. This CDR3 is built from 14 residues. In germline, CDR1 is MDHEN, CDR2 SYDVKM.